Listed here are 18 T cell receptor beta chains from one sample, sequenced in a study of response to subunit inactivated influenza vaccine. TCRdb re-analysed the RT-PCR reads in MiXCR, keeping a single row per CDR3 protein. Of 300,000 to 350,000 distinct CDR3 sequences listed, just over 20% are singletons. The material was PBMCs from blood, obtained around 22 months after vaccination. Every receptor here comes from a man aged 50-75 years who received an inactivated influenza vaccine.

This chain joins TRBV28 and TRBJ2-1, with TRBD1 matching 7 bases. Germline assignment: CDR1 MDHEN and CDR2 SYDVKM. The CDR3 covers 13 residues. J was trimmed by 5 bases and V by 7 bases; bases with no gene match: 5. The CDR3 reads CASNSGQDNEQFF. CDR3 sequence (DNA): TGTGCCAGCAACTCAGGACAGGACAATGAGCAGTTCTTC.

The chain employs TRBV4-3 and TRBJ2-7; unclear D gene. The length of the CDR3 is 16 residues. Trimming stripped 0 bases from V and 5 bases from J, with 17 bases between. The germline gives CDR1 LGHNA, CDR2 YSLEER. Here the CDR3 DNA reads TGCGCCAGCAGCCAAGATGGAGCCGTTGTTTCGAACGAGCAGTACTTC. Its translation: CASSQDGAVVSNEQYF.

This clonotype has only a few counts. The J gene is TRBJ1-2, the V gene TRBV27; 8 bases map to TRBD1. The germline V gene encodes CDR1 MNHEY and CDR2 SMNVEV (reference sequence). The CDR3 has 14 amino acids. V shed 5 bases and J 7 bases; nucleotides not matched to a gene: 9. The CDR3 bases are TGTGCCAGCAGTCCTAGACAGGGGAGGGTTGGCTACACCTTC. This sequence encodes CASSPRQGRVGYTF.

This clonotype was counted between two and nine times. The chain recombines TRBV4-3 with TRBJ1-1; D call uncertain. Germline-derived CDR1 and CDR2 are LGHNA and YSLEER. The CDR3 totals 14 residues. The germline V and J ends were trimmed by 1 base and 0 bases, with 6 bases remaining between them. The CDR3: CASSQVSLNTEAFF. Written as DNA, the CDR3 is TGCGCCAGCAGCCAAGTTTCACTGAACACTGAAGCTTTCTTT.

The chain has TRBV4-2 and TRBJ1-4, with TRBD1 identical over 7 bases. V dropped 3 bases and J dropped 8; count of bases not matched to a gene: 12. There are 16 residues in the CDR3. Looked up from germline, CDR1 is LGHNA and CDR2 is YNFKEQ. CDR3 in amino acids: CASSHADRSGREKLFF. The CDR3 nucleotides read TGTGCCAGCAGCCATGCGGACAGGTCCGGTCGGGAAAAACTGTTTTTT.

The rearrangement uses TRBV10-3 and TRBJ2-3; D is uncertain. The CDR3 spans 12 residues. Trimming removed 10 bases at V and 8 bases at J, with 16 bases between. CDR1 and CDR2 from the germline V gene are ENHRY and SYGVKD. Here the CDR3 DNA reads TGTGCCACCATGGCCCAGGAAGGTACGCAGTATTTT. Residues: CATMAQEGTQYF.

This clonotype has at least ten counts. The genes are TRBV12-3 or TRBV12-4 and TRBJ1-5; D remains ambiguous. The CDR3 consists of 14 residues. Trimming shortened V by 2 bases and J by 3 bases, and 8 bases separated the two germline ends. CDR3 sequence reads: CASSLTGNNQPQHF. The CDR3 DNA reads TGTGCCAGCAGTTTAACGGGGAACAATCAGCCCCAGCATTTT.

The chain combines TRBV5-6 with TRBJ1-5; D may be TRBD1 (5 bases). V lost 4 bases to trimming and J lost 1 base, with 21 bases between them. The CDR3 contains 18 residues. Germline CDR1 is SGHDT and CDR2 is YYEEEE. The CDR3 loop reads CASSPGLMRAGSNQPQHF. The CDR3 coding sequence is TGTGCCAGCAGCCCGGGACTAATGCGCGCAGGGAGCAATCAGCCCCAGCATTTT.

In its sample, this clonotype was seen many times. The chain uses TRBV4-2 and TRBJ1-4; perhaps TRBD1 as D (6 bases). Germline V CDR1 and CDR2: LGHNA, YNFKEQ. The CDR3 sequence is 16 residues long. V was shortened by 0 bases and J by 7 bases, with 15 bases between the two germline ends. CDR3 residues: CASSQDGSGGGEKLFF. The CDR3 nucleotides are TGTGCCAGCAGCCAAGATGGGTCGGGGGGCGGTGAAAAACTGTTTTTT.

The rearrangement joins TRBV11-2 to TRBJ2-2; TRBD1 agrees at 11 bases. Germline lookup yields CDR1 SGHAT and CDR2 FQNNGV. V lost 5 bases to trimming and J lost 4 bases; unmatched junction nucleotides: 6. CDR3 size: 16 residues. The CDR3 DNA follows: TGTGCCAGCAGCCCGTGGACAGGGGGCCGCACCGGGGAGCTGTTTTTT. The encoded protein is CASSPWTGGRTGELFF.

This clonotype was counted many times. The chain employs TRBV12-3 or TRBV12-4 and TRBJ1-2, with D possibly TRBD1 on 5 matching bases. Trimming removed 5 bases at V and 8 bases at J, with 12 bases between. The length of the CDR3 is 12 residues. CDR3 nucleotides: TGTGCCAGCAGTCTGCCAGGGTACGGCTACACCTTC. It encodes CASSLPGYGYTF.

The chain couples TRBV6-2 or TRBV6-3 to TRBJ2-7; perhaps TRBD1 as D (6 bases). V was shortened by 8 bases and J by 6 bases, with 17 bases between the two germline ends. Per germline, CDR1 MNHEY and CDR2 SVGEGT. The CDR3 has 13 residues. The CDR3 protein is CASGKDLGAEQYF. The DNA of the CDR3 is TGTGCCAGCGGCAAAGATTTGGGGGCCGAGCAGTACTTC.

V gene TRBV11-1 combines with J gene TRBJ2-7, with D possibly being TRBD1 (6 bases). Trimming left V 5 bases short and J 3 bases short, with 17 bases between. This CDR3 spans 15 amino acids. The germline V gene has CDR1 SGHAT and CDR2 FQDESV (reference sequence). The CDR3 DNA reads TGTGCCAGCAGCCCAGAGACAGGTCTATACTACGAGCAGTACTTC. The encoded protein is CASSPETGLYYEQYF.

This clonotype has only a few counts. The chain is built from TRBV11-3 and TRBJ2-5; 8 bases line up with TRBD1. V was pared by 1 base and J by 2 bases, with 3 bases of the junction left unmatched. This CDR3 has 15 amino acids. Germline CDR1 and CDR2: SGHNT and YENEEA. DNA of the CDR3: TGTGCCAGCAGCTTAGGGACAGGGAGACAAGAGACCCAGTACTTC. It specifies CASSLGTGRQETQYF.

This clonotype was detected a few times. The chain carries TRBV7-6 and TRBJ2-7; 7 nucleotides line up with TRBD2. There are 18 residues in the CDR3. The germline V gene has CDR1 SGHVS and CDR2 FNYEAQ. With 0 bases clipped from V and 0 bases from J, the junction kept 11 bases outside the gene matches. CDR3: CASSLAVGASGSSYEQYF. CDR3 bases: TGTGCCAGCAGCTTAGCTGTCGGGGCTAGCGGAAGCTCCTACGAGCAGTACTTC.

There are many counts of this clonotype. The chain couples TRBV11-2 to TRBJ2-7, with D possibly called TRBD1 or TRBD2 (5 bases each). Between the trimmed V and J ends, which lost 5 bases and 7 bases, there was a span of 24 bases. This CDR3 is 16 amino acids long. Germline-derived CDR1 and CDR2 are SGHAT and FQNNGV. The CDR3 sequence is CASSARAVVGAGEQYF. The CDR3 DNA follows: TGTGCCAGCAGCGCACGAGCGGTTGTTGGGGCAGGAGAGCAGTACTTC.

This clonotype turned up a few times. The chain uses TRBV6-5 and TRBJ1-4, with D possibly matching TRBD1 (5 bases). This CDR3 comprises 14 residues. Trimming stripped 2 bases from V and 5 bases from J, with 9 bases between. Germline V gene data show CDR1 as MNHEY and CDR2 as SVGAGI. Here the CDR3 reads CASSYAGENEKLFF. DNA of the CDR3: TGTGCCAGCAGTTACGCGGGGGAAAATGAAAAACTGTTTTTT.

This clonotype was seen a handful of times. The rearrangement joins TRBV20-1 to TRBJ1-2; 10 bases match TRBD1. Germline CDR1 DFQATT, CDR2 SNEGSKA (reference sequence). With 0 bases clipped from V and 5 bases from J, the junction kept 6 bases outside the gene matches. CDR3 length: 15 amino acids. CDR3 in amino acids: CSARETGGAWYGYTF. The CDR3 DNA reads TGCAGTGCTAGAGAGACAGGGGGCGCTTGGTATGGCTACACCTTC.